Listed here is a single T cell receptor (beta chain). This receptor's antigen is unknown. One base away there is no much larger clone; base qualities are not given. The cohort comprised 666 healthy bone marrow donors. At the time of sampling, every cohort member was nominally healthy, though immune exposures that went unrecorded were likely present. The donor was CMV seronegative and belonged to the group of under 400 seronegative cohort members. A peripheral blood sample was provided by each donor, and peripheral blood mononuclear cells were used for TCR beta sequencing. Genomic DNA extraction from the blood cell samples was performed with the Qiagen DNeasy Blood Extraction Kit. A distance of 14 bases separates the germline ends of V and J, which lose 5 bases and 0 bases respectively. Including cysteine and phenylalanine, the CDR3 has 15 amino acids. The read is trimmed to its CDR3 DNA, 45 bases read in frame from base 1. According to the germline V gene, CDR1 reads SGDLS and CDR2 reads YYNGEE.

This sample stems from a study of cytomegalovirus exposure and HLA in healthy donors (dated by TCRdb to about 2017). About the full investigation: In an earlier analysis of 587 of the donors, about 260 Gb of sequence data and 100 million or so unique TCR beta sequences from roughly 190 million T cells were reported. An early release covering just under 650 HLA-typed donors comprised about 300 gigabases of sequencing data and around 80 million unique TCR sequences. Of the roughly 400 genotyped donors, less than 90% were placed in the genetic ancestry cluster associated with self-reported Caucasian donors. The study was designed to test whether signatures of past pathogen exposure could be identified by cataloging public T cell receptors. The study used immunosequencing to profile the T cell repertoires of 670 or so subjects and linked those repertoires to cytomegalovirus serostatus. A separate validation cohort of approximately 130 different subjects was used in addition to the approximately 610-subject first cohort. To predict cytomegalovirus infection status, the study brought together high-throughput TCR immunosequencing, statistical association of individual TCRs with disease status, and machine learning. A later analysis re-examined previously published TCR beta repertoires from about 700 donors and added high-resolution HLA genotyping to investigate patterns of TCR occurrence. The later analysis used no new phenotypic data to find candidate immune exposures, relying instead on TCR beta sequences and their occurrence across donors. An earlier analysis of fewer than 700 of the donors applied high-throughput TCR beta sequencing to assess whether each TCR beta V gene segment acted as functional or pseudogenic. Alongside the repertoire data, information on donor age, sex, ethnicity and CMV serostatus was compiled. A later genetic analysis took genome-wide SNP genotypes for about 55% of the 666 donors and used that subset as a discovery cohort. Every discovery cohort repertoire had been produced on one sequencing platform. Class I and class II HLA loci were covered by the typing at four-digit resolution. Typing coverage differed by locus: A, B, C, DRB1 and DQB1 were typed in about 620-640 donors, DQA1 in 500 to 550, DPA1 in approximately 600, and DPB1 in roughly 450. Because of strong linkage in the cohort, 4 to 6 DR-DQ haplotypes were treated as single units for association and clustering. Among roughly 400 genotyped donors of the cohort, an average of around 240,000 unique TCR beta nucleotide sequences was sequenced per donor, of which about 19% were non-productive.

Findings and caveats that apply to the study as a whole: Roughly uniform sequencing depth across donors was assumed in presence/absence analyses, although this assumption may not hold. Three of the identified cytomegalovirus-associated TCR beta chains were confirmed in vitro to be specific for cytomegalovirus antigens. This cohort had only TCR beta chains sequenced, and the lack of alpha or paired-chain data limited which features could be detected. The classifier was reported to diagnose cytomegalovirus status with high specificity and sensitivity in both the original and validation cohorts. Because counts were too low, 15 to 20 rarely observed V segments, including chromosome 9 orphons, were excluded from the earlier analysis of 587 of the donors. The only immune exposure information available for the cohort was CMV serostatus. While some public TCRs were present in many individuals, most TCR sequences turned up only very rarely across donors. HLA typing was unavailable for some donors at each locus, so association tests used only the typed subset. A further reported finding was that TCR beta sequences accurately predicted the HLA-A and HLA-B alleles for most subjects in the first cohort. According to a later analysis, parvovirus B19, influenza, CMV and Epstein-Barr virus appeared linked to several top co-occurrence clusters. Some IMGT-functional V segments, including TRBV6-2 and TRBV6-3, could not be told apart with the 87-base-pair reads, so those segments were excluded. Assigning TCR associations to individual alleles was difficult when HLA alleles, especially DR and DQ, strongly co-occurred. In a later genetic analysis, fewer N-insertions in productive TCRs were reported among donors in an Asian-associated ancestry cluster than the approximately 630-donor mean. V-gene and J-gene trimming of TCR beta chains was associated with a missense DCLRE1C variant in a later genetic analysis, and the association was replicated in an independent cohort. A group of highly shared sequence variants was considered likely to be a technical artifact of the sequencing pipeline. In a later analysis, HLA-associated TCR beta chains were found to be more clonally expanded and to have lower generation probabilities than equally common non-associated chains. A later analysis found that TCR association rates varied across HLA loci, with DRB1 alleles showing the most associated TCRs and HLA-C alleles the fewest. According to the authors, the approach could potentially be generalized to other disease states and immunological phenotypes. Linkage disequilibrium might explain the correlated functional status among segregating V segments, but an unknown experimental factor could not be excluded. In the study, around 150 TCR beta chains were listed as associated with cytomegalovirus. At a false discovery rate of 0.05, a later analysis linked 16,951 TCR beta sequences to specific HLA alleles. In a later analysis, most CMV-associated TCR beta chains were found to appear HLA-restricted, with HLA associations seemingly driven largely by CMV exposure. Broadly in line with IMGT annotations, most TCR beta V segments showed up in productive rearrangements about 87% or about 30% of the time in an earlier analysis of a few hundred of the donors.

The protocol used for the library was the immunoSEQ multiplex PCR assay. A mixture of 60 forward primers for TCR Vbeta segments and 13 reverse primers for TCR Jbeta segments was used in the multiplex PCR. The CDR3 region of rearranged TCR beta genes was amplified from genomic DNA by a multiplex PCR assay. On the Illumina HiSeq System, the amplified TCR beta libraries were sequenced as 87-base-pair reads. The original pipeline was this. A later analysis counted approximately 84 million unique TCR beta chains across the 690 or so repertoires, and 10 million to 12 million of these chains were shared by at least two donors. Raw reads were error-corrected and collapsed into unique sequences by a nearest-neighbor algorithm in which closely related sequences were merged to remove PCR and sequencing errors. To assign V, D and J gene segments, CDR3 sequences were aligned to IMGT reference sequences. For a sequence to be retained, at least a six-nucleotide match to both a V gene segment and a J gene segment was required. A rearrangement counted as productive if the CDR3 had no stop codons and remained in frame with V and J, and every other rearrangement counted as non-productive. CDR3 was defined by IMGT convention, running from the second conserved V-encoded cysteine to the conserved J-encoded phenylalanine. The earlier analysis of fewer than 700 of the donors excluded sequences that lacked an unambiguous match to a single V gene segment. In an earlier analysis of 587 of the donors, a V segment was called functional when productive rearrangements were above 56.7%, and segregating when the standard deviation between donors exceeded 5%. A statistical classification framework was built to diagnose cytomegalovirus status from the catalog of TCR beta chain sequences. In a later analysis, V and J genes were assigned by comparing TCR nucleotide sequences against IMGT/GENE-DB human TR gene sequences. A later analysis assigned CDR3 sequences and most-parsimonious VDJ recombination scenarios with the TCRdist pipeline. A later analysis defined each TCR beta chain by its CDR3 amino acid sequence plus V-gene family, and excluded reads lacking a unique V-gene family. In a later analysis, nearly 600 highly shared, low-generation-probability nucleotide sequences were removed to address suspected cross-contamination and a sequencing artifact. In a later analysis, a clonal expansion index for each public chain was calculated from normalized within-repertoire ranks of inferred template counts. In a later analysis, generation probabilities were computed with a VDJ recombination model fitted to out-of-frame rearrangements, and the resulting probabilities were checked against IGoR. A later analysis scored TCR-TCR, TCR-HLA and TCR-CMV co-occurrence with hypergeometric tests, applying a repertoire-size bias correction to TCR pairs. In a later analysis, false discovery rates were estimated by permuting HLA or CMV assignments 20 times. In a later analysis, co-occurring TCRs were grouped with DBSCAN, and TCRdist sequence similarity was added when clustering was performed within HLA-allele-positive subsets. Repertoires with fewer than 30,000 or more than 120,000 public chains, plus five repertoires with anomalous nucleotide sharing, were excluded from co-occurrence clustering. This is the immuneACCESS table as TCRdb keeps it, with only in-frame sequences that have V and J called. A part of the clones is gone; compared with another copy, unresolved V genes explain less than half, and the rest is unexplained. The DNA was the basis for D and trimming; V, J and clone size are from that table. The sample includes more than 100,000 clones, with approximately 77% observed a single time. The ten largest clones add up to around 1.3% of the sample.

The TCR sequence derives from a woman in her forties in good health and CMV-seronegative. The sequenced material came from PBMCs. Recombination joined TRBV9 with TRBJ1-2; matching of 5 bases hints at TRBD1 as the D gene. CDR3 protein: CASSGGGAPNYGYTF. The bases read TGTGCCAGCAGTGGCGGAGGGGCTCCTAACTATGGCTACACCTTC.